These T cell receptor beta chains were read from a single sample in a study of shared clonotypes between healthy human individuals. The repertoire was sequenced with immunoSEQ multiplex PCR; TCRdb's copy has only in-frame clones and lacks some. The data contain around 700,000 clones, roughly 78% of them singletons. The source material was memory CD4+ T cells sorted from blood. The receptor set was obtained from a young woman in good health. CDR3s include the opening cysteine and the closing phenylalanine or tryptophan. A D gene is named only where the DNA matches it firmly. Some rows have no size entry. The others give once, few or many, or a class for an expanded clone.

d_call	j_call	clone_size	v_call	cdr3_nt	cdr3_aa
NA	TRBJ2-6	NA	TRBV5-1	TGCGCCAGCAGCTTGGAGGGGGCCAACGTCCTGACTTTC	CASSLEGANVLTF
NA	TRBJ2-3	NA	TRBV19	TGTGCCAGTAGTATAGATCCCCGGGGGCTTGGAGATACGCAGTATTTT	CASSIDPRGLGDTQYF
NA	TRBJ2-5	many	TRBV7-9	TGTGCCAGCAGCTACAACAGGGCGGAGACCCAGTACTTC	CASSYNRAETQYF
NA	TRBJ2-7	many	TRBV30	TGTGCCTGGAGTGGCGGTACCTACGAGCAGTACTTC	CAWSGGTYEQYF
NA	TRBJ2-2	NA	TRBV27	TGTGCCAGCAGTCCCCCCGGCGCCACCTACACCGGGGAGCTGTTTTTT	CASSPPGATYTGELFF
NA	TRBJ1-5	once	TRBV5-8	TGTGCCAGCAGCTTGTACATACAGGAGAATAACAATCAGCCCCAGCATTTT	CASSLYIQENNNQPQHF
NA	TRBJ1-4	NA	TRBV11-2	TGTGCCAGCAGCGTCCGTACAAGGCGATCTAATGAAAAACTGTTTTTT	CASSVRTRRSNEKLFF
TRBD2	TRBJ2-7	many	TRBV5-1	TGCGCCAGCAGCTTGGGGACTAGCGGGACCGGTTACGAGCAGTACTTC	CASSLGTSGTGYEQYF
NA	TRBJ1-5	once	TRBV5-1	TGCGCCAGCAGCTTGGCAGCTAATCAGCCCCAGCATTTT	CASSLAANQPQHF
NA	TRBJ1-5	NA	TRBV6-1	TGTGCCAGCGGATCCCTGTCCTATCAGCCCCAGCATTTT	CASGSLSYQPQHF